This T cell receptor beta chain was identified in a study of T cell changes during pregnancy in multiple sclerosis. The CDR3 runs 15 residues. J lost 2 bases, V lost 10 bases, and 13 bases had no gene match. CDR1 and CDR2 (germline): SNHLY, FYNNEI. Profiled with immunoSEQ multiplex PCR; TCRdb holds only in-frame clones, not every one. The table shows around 46,000 clones, with roughly nine tenths occurring only once. Sequences were derived from CD8+ T cells from peripheral blood mononuclear cells, sampled in the second trimester of pregnancy. The chain uses TRBV2 and TRBJ1-1; 7 bases are a match to TRBD1. This TCR derives from a female donor with multiple sclerosis, enrolled in a pregnancy study. The CDR3 DNA sequence: TGTGCCACCCCACTGGACAGGAGGGCCAACACTGAAGCTTTCTTT. Translating gives CATPLDRRANTEAFF.